This entry features one T cell receptor beta chain sequence. This specimen comes from a study of T cell changes during pregnancy in multiple sclerosis. Produced via immunoSEQ multiplex PCR; TCRdb's table is partial and in-frame only. The table has over 50,000 clones, roughly 93% seen once. The germline gives CDR1 SNHLY, CDR2 FYNNEI. The CDR3 is 13 residues long. Trimming cost V 6 bases and J 0 bases, with 6 bases left between them. This sequence joins TRBV2 and TRBJ1-5; D is unresolved. This clonotype originated in a female donor with multiple sclerosis, enrolled in a pregnancy study. The input for sequencing was peripheral blood, taken in the second trimester of pregnancy. CDR3 sequence reads: CASREVSNQPQHF. CDR3 sequence (DNA): TGTGCCAGCAGGGAGGTTAGCAATCAGCCCCAGCATTTT.